This T cell receptor beta chain appears in the sequencing data of a study of beta chain features in type 1 diabetes (dated by TCRdb to the late 2010s). Regarding the complete study: Patients and healthy donors did not differ in mean age, gender distribution, total cell number or subset yield. Across all samples, around 99 million sorted cells were examined, and cell number per subset correlated strongly with RNA yield. The study compared the TCRB repertoires of sorted circulating CD4+ T cell subsets in recently diagnosed type 1 diabetes patients with those in matched healthy donors. Regulatory and stem cell-like memory subsets were obtained from only 8 patients and about 8 healthy donors, while naive and central memory subsets were obtained from all 30 or so donors.

In regard to this clone: Its antigen has not been determined. No much larger clone exists at a distance of one base, and base qualities are not known.

The High Capacity cDNA Reverse Transcription Kit was used to reverse transcribe all of the isolated RNA, meaning that expressed TCRB transcripts were what got sequenced. Naive, central memory and regulatory T cell samples underwent deep immunoSEQ sequencing, averaging about 3.57 million total reads per sample. Sorted cells were lysed in RLT buffer, and RNA was extracted using DNase-treated RNeasy Micro or Mini kits according to cell number. Each cell subset was processed separately to prevent cross-contamination, with patient and healthy donor samples processed together. The immunoSEQ multiplex PCR was used to amplify TCRB sequences from cDNA, yielding 87-bp fragments that span the CDR3 region. Amplicons were sequenced on the Illumina HiSeq platform. Under the source paper's analysis protocol: Synthetic template baselines were used to correct PCR bias computationally, reads within Hamming distance 2 were collapsed together, and singletons that could not be merged were discarded. Reads were aligned against IMGT so that V, D and J genes, CDR3 length and insertions or deletions at six rearrangement sites could be assigned. Clonotype counts were normalized to sorted cell number within each subset before computing true diversity and Gini coefficients with the tcR R package. Repertoire sharing was quantified using the overlap coefficient calculated on TCRB nucleotide sequences. TCRdb provides this immuneACCESS table in a form limited to in-frame rearrangements. Some clones are lacking; in checked studies, under half of them reflect an unresolved V gene, and why the rest are absent is not known. V and J calls and clone size are given by that table; D and trimming were obtained from the DNA. In this sample the table shows 310,000 or so clones, approximately 10% of which occur a single time. Roughly 1% of the sample rests with the top ten.

The junction shows trimming of 5 bases on V and 7 bases on J, and the gene matches do not reach 7 bases of it. The CDR3 goes from the cysteine to the phenylalanine over 14 residues. The DNA shown is the 42-base CDR3, in frame from base 1. The germline V gene yields SGHTA for CDR1 and FQGNSA for CDR2. The paper as a whole reports these results and caveats: Because cDNA rather than genomic DNA was sequenced, highly expressing activated cells could have been over-represented, although no difference in activation and CD3 levels was found between groups. At VDJ recombination sites, patients with type 1 diabetes made fewer insertions and deleted more nucleotides, a pattern implying thymic rearrangement abnormalities. Naive, central memory and regulatory TCRB repertoires appeared more similar among patients than among healthy donors. Because small numbers of individuals were included in the HLA sub-analyses, any influence of HLA type on TCRB rearrangement was left unresolved. PCR may preferentially amplify shorter templates, but because patient and control samples were amplified and corrected together, any resulting skew would affect both groups equally. In all four CD4+ subsets, TCRB CDR3 length was moderately but significantly shorter in type 1 diabetes patients.

Each donor gave one peripheral blood draw, averaging roughly 120 mL, which was collected into heparinised tubes. A BD FACSAria II and a panel including CD45RO, CCR7, CD25, CD127, CD95 and CD27 were used to sort naive, central memory, regulatory and stem cell-like memory CD4+ T cells. All sorted populations exceeded 98% purity. Right away, PBMCs were isolated by Lymphoprep density gradient centrifugation and were stained directly, with no culture step. Samples were stained and sorted in pairs, with one healthy donor and one patient per experiment, so that batch effects were minimized. The receptor was derived from a man aged 25-45 years with type 1 diabetes. The chain was built from TRBV7-2 and TRBJ2-1; 8 bases in the middle match TRBD2. Sequences were obtained from central memory CD4+ T cells from blood. The CDR3 reads CASSLLAGINEQFF. The DNA sequence is as follows: TGTGCCAGCAGCCTGCTAGCGGGCATTAATGAGCAGTTCTTC.